This note documents a single T cell receptor (beta chain) sequence. Sequencing was performed with immunoSEQ multiplex PCR; in TCRdb, only in-frame clones are kept and a portion is missing. The sample carries 100,000 to 150,000 clones, 86% recorded once. This entry belongs to a study of identifying expanded T cells in peripheral blood. Deletions cut 8 bases from V and 0 bases from J, with 16 bases between. This CDR3 comprises 15 residues. Germline values: CDR1 SGHAT, CDR2 FQDESV (reference sequence). No infections or other immune events were documented during collection. V and J are TRBV11-1 and TRBJ1-1; no reliable D call. The sequenced sample was blood. This sequence was found in a person between 18 and 70 years old in good health. CDR3 region: CASRREGRMNTEAFF. In DNA, the CDR3 is TGTGCCAGCCGCCGGGAGGGCCGAATGAACACTGAAGCTTTCTTT.